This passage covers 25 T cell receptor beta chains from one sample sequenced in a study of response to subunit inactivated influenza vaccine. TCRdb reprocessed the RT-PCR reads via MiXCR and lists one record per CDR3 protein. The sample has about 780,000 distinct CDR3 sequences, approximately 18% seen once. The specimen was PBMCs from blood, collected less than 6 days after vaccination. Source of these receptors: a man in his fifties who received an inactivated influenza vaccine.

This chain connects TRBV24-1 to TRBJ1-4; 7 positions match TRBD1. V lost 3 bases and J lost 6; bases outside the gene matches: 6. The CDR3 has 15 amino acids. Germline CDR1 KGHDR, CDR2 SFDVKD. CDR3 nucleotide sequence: TGTGCCACCAGTGATCCTAAAGGGGGCTATGAAAAACTGTTTTTT. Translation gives CATSDPKGGYEKLFF.

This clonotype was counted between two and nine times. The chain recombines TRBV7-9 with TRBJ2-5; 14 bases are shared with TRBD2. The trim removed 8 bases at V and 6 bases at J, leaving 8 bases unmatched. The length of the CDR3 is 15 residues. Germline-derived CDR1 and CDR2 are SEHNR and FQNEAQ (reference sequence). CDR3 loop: CASGGLAGGVKTQYF. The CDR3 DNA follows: TGTGCCAGCGGCGGACTAGCGGGAGGTGTGAAGACCCAGTACTTC.

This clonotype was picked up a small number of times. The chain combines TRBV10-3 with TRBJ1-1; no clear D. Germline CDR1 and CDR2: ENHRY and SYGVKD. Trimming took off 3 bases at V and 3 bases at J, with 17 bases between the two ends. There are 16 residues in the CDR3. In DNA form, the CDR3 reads TGTGCCATCAGTGAATCAGCGAGGGCAGGTCACACTGAAGCTTTCTTT. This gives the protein CAISESARAGHTEAFF.

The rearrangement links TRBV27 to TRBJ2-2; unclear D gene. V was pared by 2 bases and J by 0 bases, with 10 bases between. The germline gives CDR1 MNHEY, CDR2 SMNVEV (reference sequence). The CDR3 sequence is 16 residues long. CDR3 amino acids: CASSLVRQTNTGELFF. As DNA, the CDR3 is TGTGCCAGCAGTTTAGTCCGTCAGACGAACACCGGGGAGCTGTTTTTT.

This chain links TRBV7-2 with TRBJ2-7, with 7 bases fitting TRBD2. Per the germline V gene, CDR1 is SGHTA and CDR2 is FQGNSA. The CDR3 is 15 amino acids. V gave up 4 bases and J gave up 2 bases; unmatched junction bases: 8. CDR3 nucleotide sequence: TGTGCCAGCAGCTACGGACTAGTGGGGACCTACGAGCAGTACTTC. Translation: CASSYGLVGTYEQYF.

The CDR3 nucleotides are TGCAGTGCCACCCCGCAGGGGGCCGAGCAGTACTTC. Encoded protein: CSATPQGAEQYF. The J gene is TRBJ2-7, the V gene TRBV20-1; 8 bases line up with TRBD1. CDR1 is DFQATT, CDR2 SNEGSKA, per germline (reference sequence). The CDR3 runs to 12 residues. The ends lost 6 bases at V and 6 bases at J; junction bases unmatched: 7.

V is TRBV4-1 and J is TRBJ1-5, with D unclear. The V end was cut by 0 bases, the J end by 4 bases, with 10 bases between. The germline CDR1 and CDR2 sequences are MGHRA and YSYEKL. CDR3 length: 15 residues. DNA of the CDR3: TGCGCCAGCAGCCAAGATTGGCACAAGAATCAGCCCCAGCATTTT. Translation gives CASSQDWHKNQPQHF.

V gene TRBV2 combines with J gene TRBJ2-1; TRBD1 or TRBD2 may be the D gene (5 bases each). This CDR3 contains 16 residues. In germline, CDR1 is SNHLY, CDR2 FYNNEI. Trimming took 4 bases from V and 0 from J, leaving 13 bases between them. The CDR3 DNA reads TGTGCCAGCAGTGGGGGACGGCTAAGCTCCTACAATGAGCAGTTCTTC. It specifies CASSGGRLSSYNEQFF.

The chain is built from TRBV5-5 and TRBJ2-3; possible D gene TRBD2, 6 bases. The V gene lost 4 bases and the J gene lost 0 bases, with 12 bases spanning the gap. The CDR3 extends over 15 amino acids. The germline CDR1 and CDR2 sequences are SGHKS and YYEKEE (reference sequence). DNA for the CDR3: TGTGCCAGCAGCCGAACTAGCCTAAGCACAGATACGCAGTATTTT. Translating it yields CASSRTSLSTDTQYF.

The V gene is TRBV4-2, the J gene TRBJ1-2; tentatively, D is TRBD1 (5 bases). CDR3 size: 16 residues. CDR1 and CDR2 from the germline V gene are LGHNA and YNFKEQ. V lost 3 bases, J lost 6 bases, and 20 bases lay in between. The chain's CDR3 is CASSHSGAGRSNGYTF. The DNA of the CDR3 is TGTGCCAGCAGCCACAGTGGGGCAGGGAGGAGCAATGGCTACACCTTC.

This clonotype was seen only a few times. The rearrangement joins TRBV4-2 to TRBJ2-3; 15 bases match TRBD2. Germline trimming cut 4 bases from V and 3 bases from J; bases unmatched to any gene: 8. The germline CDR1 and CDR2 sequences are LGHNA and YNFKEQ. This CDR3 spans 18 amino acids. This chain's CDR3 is CASSPGTSGGRETDTQYF. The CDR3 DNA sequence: TGTGCCAGCAGCCCGGGGACTAGCGGGGGGAGGGAGACAGATACGCAGTATTTT.

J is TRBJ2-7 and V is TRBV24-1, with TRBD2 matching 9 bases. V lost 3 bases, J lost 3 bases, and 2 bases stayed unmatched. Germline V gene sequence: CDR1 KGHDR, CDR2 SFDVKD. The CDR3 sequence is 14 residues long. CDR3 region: CATSDAGGLYEQYF. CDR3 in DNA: TGTGCCACCAGTGATGCGGGAGGGCTCTACGAGCAGTACTTC.

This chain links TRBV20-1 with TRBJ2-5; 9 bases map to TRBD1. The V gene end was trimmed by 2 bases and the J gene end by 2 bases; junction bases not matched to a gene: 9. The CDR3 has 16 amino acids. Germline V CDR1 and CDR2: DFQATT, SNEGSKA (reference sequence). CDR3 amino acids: CSARPAGTGPQETQYF. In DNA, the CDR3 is TGCAGTGCTAGACCCGCCGGGACAGGGCCACAAGAGACCCAGTACTTC.

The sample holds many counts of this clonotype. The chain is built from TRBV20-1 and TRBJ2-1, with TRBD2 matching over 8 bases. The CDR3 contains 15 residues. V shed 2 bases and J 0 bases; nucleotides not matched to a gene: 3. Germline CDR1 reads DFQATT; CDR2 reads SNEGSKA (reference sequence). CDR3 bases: TGCAGTGCTAGACTAGCGGGTCGCTCCTACAATGAGCAGTTCTTC. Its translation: CSARLAGRSYNEQFF.

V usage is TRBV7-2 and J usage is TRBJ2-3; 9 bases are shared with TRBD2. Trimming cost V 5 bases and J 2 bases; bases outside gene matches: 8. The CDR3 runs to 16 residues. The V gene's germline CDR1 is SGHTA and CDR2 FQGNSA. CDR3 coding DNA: TGTGCCAGCAGCGATTATGGGACTAGCTACACAGATACGCAGTATTTT. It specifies CASSDYGTSYTDTQYF.

The CDR3: CASSQVAFF. The DNA of the CDR3 is TGTGCCAGCAGCCAAGTAGCTTTCTTT. V is TRBV3-1 and J is TRBJ1-1; D is uncertain. CDR1 is LGHDT, CDR2 YNNKEL, per germline (reference sequence). The CDR3 loop spans 9 amino acids. V dropped 1 base and J dropped 10 bases, with 1 base sitting between them.

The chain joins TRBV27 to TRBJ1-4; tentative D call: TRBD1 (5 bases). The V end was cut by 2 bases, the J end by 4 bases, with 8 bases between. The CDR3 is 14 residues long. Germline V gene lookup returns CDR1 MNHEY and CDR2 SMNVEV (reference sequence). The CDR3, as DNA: TGTGCCAGCAGTTTAGCAAGGGGTAATGAAAAACTGTTTTTT. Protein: CASSLARGNEKLFF.

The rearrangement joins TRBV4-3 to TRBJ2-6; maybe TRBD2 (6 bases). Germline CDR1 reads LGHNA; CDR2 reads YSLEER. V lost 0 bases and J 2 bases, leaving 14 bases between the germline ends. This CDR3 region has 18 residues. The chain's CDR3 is CASSQDVYPGAGANVLTF. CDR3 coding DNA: TGCGCCAGCAGCCAAGATGTCTACCCGGGAGCTGGGGCCAACGTCCTGACTTTC.

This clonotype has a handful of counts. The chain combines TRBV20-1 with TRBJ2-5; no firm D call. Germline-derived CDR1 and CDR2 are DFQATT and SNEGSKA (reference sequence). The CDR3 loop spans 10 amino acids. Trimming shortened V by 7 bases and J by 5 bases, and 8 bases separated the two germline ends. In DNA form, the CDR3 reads TGCAGTGTGCCGAGGGAGACCCAGTACTTC. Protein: CSVPRETQYF.

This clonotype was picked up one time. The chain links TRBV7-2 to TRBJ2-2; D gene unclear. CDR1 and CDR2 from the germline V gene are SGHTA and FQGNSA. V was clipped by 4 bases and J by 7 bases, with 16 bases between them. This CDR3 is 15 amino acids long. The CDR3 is CASSSPFRVDGELFF. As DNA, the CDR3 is TGTGCCAGCAGCTCGCCGTTTAGGGTGGACGGGGAGCTGTTTTTT.

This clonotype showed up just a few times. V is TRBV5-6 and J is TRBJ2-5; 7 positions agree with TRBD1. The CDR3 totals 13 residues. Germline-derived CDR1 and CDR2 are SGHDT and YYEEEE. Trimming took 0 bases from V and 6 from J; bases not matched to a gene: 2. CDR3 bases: TGTGCCAGCAGCTTGGGGACAGGCAAGACCCAGTACTTC. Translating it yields CASSLGTGKTQYF. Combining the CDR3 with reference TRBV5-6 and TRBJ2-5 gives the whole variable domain DAGVTQSPTHLIKTRGQQVTLRCSPKSGHDTVSWYQQALGQGPQFIFQYYEEEERQRGNFPDRFSGHQFPNYSSELNVNALLLGDSALYLCASSLGTGKTQYFGPGTRLLVL.

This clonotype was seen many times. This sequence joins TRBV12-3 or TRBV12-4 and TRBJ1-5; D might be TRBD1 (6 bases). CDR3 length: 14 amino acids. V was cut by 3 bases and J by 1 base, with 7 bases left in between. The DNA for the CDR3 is TGTGCCAGCAGTTTTGACAGGAGCAATCAGCCCCAGCATTTT. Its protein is CASSFDRSNQPQHF.

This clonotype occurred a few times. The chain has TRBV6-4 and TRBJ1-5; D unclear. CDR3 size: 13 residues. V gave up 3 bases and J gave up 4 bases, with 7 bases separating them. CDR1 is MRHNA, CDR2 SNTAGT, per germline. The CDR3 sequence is CASSEELNQPQHF. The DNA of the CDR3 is TGTGCCAGCAGTGAGGAGCTTAATCAGCCCCAGCATTTT.

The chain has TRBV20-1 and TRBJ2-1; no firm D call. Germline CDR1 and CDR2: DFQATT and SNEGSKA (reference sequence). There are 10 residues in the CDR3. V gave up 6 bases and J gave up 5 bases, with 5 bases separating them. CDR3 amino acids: CSAHHNEQFF. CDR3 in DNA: TGCAGTGCCCATCACAATGAGCAGTTCTTC.

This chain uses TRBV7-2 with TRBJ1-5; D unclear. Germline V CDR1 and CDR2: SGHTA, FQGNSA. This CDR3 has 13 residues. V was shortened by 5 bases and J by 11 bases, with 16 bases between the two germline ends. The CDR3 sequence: CASSLRWVSAQHF. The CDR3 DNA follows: TGTGCCAGCAGCCTACGCTGGGTATCAGCCCAGCATTTT.